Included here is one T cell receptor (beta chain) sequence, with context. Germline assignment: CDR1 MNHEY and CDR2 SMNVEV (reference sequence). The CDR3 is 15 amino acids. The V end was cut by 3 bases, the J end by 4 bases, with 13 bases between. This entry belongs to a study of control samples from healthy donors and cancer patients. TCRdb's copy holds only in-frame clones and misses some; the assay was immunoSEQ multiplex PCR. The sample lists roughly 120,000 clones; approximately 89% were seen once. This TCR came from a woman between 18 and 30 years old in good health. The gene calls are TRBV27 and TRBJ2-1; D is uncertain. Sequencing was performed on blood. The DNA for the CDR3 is TGTGCCAGCAGTTTGCTGTACACTGGTTACAATGAGCAGTTCTTC. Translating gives CASSLLYTGYNEQFF.